The sequence of this T cell receptor beta chain was determined in a study of T cell responses to AZD1222 COVID-19 vaccine. Whole-study findings and limits: With two AZD1222 doses given, Spike-specific TCR breadth and depth both rose. Spike-spanning, vaccine-associated CD4 TCRs were dominant at 160-218 and 743-854. At baseline, just a handful of AZD1222 recipients tested seropositive.

The data were produced by immunoSEQ multiplex PCR, yet TCRdb's version contains in-frame clones alone and is incomplete. The profile shows about 190,000 clones, about nine tenths of them singletons. A note on this clone: The antigen is not known.

The CDR3 is 15 amino acids. The ends lost 1 base at V and 6 bases at J; junction bases unmatched: 8. Germline V gene data show CDR1 as SGHVS and CDR2 as FQNEAQ. The rearrangement joins TRBV7-8 to TRBJ1-1; 7 bases are a match to TRBD1. The source is an adult in good health. Sample: peripheral blood, taken on day 0 of AZD1222 vaccination. The CDR3 nucleotides read TGTGCCAGCAGCTTAGTTGGGACAGTGGGGGCTGAAGCTTTCTTT. Residues: CASSLVGTVGAEAFF.